This T cell receptor beta chain was identified in a study of CD8+CD57+ T cells in acquired aplastic anemia. Study in general: Sorted CD4+ and CD8+ cells yielded DNA averaging around 3 ug. Regarding the study as a whole: Statistical testing detected no significant gap in CD8+ Simpson's diversity between patients and controls.

Genomic DNA constituted the template upon which TCR beta VDJ and CDR3 profiling was performed. Via MiXCR, TCRdb re-called the reads, giving one row per CDR3 protein. Altogether approximately 160,000 distinct CDR3 sequences are present, about 45% being singletons, with the ten largest covering 2.5% to 4%. Patients chosen for sequencing had CD8+CD57+ cells that had expanded, as shown by flow cytometry. As regards this clonotype: Antigen specificity is unknown.

Trimming took 6 bases from V and 0 from J, leaving 19 bases between them. This CDR3 is 17 amino acids long. Germline CDR1 WNHNN, CDR2 SYGVQD (reference sequence). Sequenced input: sorted CD4+, CD8+, or CD8+CD57+ T cells (not recorded which) from PBMCs. This TCR derives from a human donor with aplastic anemia. The genes are TRBV10-1 and TRBJ2-3; perhaps TRBD1 as D (6 bases). The CDR3 sequence: CASRRISKGDSTDTQYF. The CDR3 DNA follows: TGCGCCAGCAGACGGATCTCCAAGGGGGACAGCACAGATACGCAGTATTTT.